This TCR beta chain was captured by sequencing in a study of T cell responses to AZD1222 COVID-19 vaccine. Sequenced by immunoSEQ multiplex PCR; TCRdb stores in-frame clones only, minus some. This table holds about 120,000 clones, roughly 87% found once. This clone was counted between two and nine times. CDR1 is MNHEY and CDR2 is SMNVEV in the germline V gene (reference sequence). Trimming removed 5 bases at V and 6 bases at J, with 13 bases between. The CDR3 extends over 13 amino acids. The input for sequencing was peripheral blood, taken 28 days after the second AZD1222 dose. The chain joins TRBV27 to TRBJ1-2; possible D gene TRBD1, 5 bases. The source of this sequence is an adult who received the AZD1222 COVID-19 vaccine. CDR3 amino acids: CASSDRTSNGYTF. As DNA, the CDR3 is TGTGCCAGCAGTGATAGGACAAGTAATGGCTACACCTTC.